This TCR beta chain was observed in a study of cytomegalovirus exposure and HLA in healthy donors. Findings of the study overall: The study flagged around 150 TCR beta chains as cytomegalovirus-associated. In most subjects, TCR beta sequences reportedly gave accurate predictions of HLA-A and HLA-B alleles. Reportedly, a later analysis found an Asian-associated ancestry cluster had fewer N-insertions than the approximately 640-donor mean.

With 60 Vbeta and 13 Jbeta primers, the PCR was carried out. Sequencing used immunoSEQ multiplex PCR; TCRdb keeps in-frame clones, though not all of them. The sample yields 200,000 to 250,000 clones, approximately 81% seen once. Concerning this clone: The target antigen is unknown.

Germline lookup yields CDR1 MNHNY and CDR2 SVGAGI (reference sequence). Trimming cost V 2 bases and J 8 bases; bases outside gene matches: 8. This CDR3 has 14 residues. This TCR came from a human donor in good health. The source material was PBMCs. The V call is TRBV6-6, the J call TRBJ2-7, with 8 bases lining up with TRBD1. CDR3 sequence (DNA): TGTGCCAGCAGTTACACCCAGGGGGCGGTTCAGCAGTACTTC. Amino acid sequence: CASSYTQGAVQQYF.